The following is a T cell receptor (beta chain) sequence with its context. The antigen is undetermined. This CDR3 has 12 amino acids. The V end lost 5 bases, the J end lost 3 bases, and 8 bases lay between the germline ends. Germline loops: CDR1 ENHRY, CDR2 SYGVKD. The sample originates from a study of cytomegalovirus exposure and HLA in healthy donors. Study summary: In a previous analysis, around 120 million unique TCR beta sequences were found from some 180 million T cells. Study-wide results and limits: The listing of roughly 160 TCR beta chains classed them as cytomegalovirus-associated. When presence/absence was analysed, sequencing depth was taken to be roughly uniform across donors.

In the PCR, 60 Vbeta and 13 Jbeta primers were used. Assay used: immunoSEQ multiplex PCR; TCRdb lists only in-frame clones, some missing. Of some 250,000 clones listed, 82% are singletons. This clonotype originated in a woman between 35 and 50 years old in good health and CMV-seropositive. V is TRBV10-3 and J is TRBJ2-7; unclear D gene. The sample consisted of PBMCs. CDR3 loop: CAISPRNYEQYF. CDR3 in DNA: TGTGCCATCAGTCCCAGGAACTACGAGCAGTACTTC.